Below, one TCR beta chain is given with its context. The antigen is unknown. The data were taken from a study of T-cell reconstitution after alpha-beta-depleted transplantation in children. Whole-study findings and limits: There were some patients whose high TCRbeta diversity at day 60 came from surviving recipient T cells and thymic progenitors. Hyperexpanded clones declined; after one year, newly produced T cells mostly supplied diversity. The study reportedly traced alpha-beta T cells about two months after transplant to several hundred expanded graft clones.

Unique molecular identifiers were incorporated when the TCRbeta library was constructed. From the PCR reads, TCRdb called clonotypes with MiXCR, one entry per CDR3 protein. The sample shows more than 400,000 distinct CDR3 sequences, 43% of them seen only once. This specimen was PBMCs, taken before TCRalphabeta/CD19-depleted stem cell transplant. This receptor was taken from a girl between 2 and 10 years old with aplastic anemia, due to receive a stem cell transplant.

The CDR3, as DNA: TGCAGGGGAGACAGGGGCAACACTGAAGCTTTCTTT. It codes for CRGDRGNTEAFF. The chain joins TRBV29-1 to TRBJ1-1; TRBD1 aligns across 8 bases. This CDR3 is 12 amino acids long. The V gene's germline CDR1 is SQVTM and CDR2 ANQGSEA.